This T cell receptor (beta chain) was found in a study of T-cell memory formation after mild COVID-19. V gave up 4 bases and J gave up 2 bases; unmatched junction bases: 1. The germline V gene encodes CDR1 LGHDT and CDR2 YNNKEL (reference sequence). The CDR3 totals 15 residues. This clonotype was observed at least ten times. Employing constant-segment primers, 5'RACE generated TCR alpha and TCR beta cDNA libraries bearing sample barcodes and UMIs. In TCRdb, the 5' RACE reads were re-called with MiXCR into one record per CDR3 protein. This sample has around 300,000 distinct CDR3 sequences; approximately 18% occur once, and the top ten carry under 30%.

The rearrangement joins TRBV3-1 to TRBJ2-3; 12 bases are shared with TRBD2. The specimen was PBMCs or a T cell subset sorted from them (not recorded which). The clonotype comes from a man younger than 30 who had mild COVID-19 (a few samples of this study predate the infection). Cell type and time point are not known. The CDR3 DNA sequence: TGTGCCAGCAGCCCTAGCGGGGGGGCCACAGATACGCAGTATTTT. This encodes CASSPSGGATDTQYF.